The 21 T cell receptor beta chains reported below all come from one sample, sequenced in a study of regulatory T cells in long-lasting Graves disease. Arm-PCR of CDR3 regions and iRepertoire HTBI primers were the basis on which TCR beta libraries were built. Each CDR3 protein gets one entry after TCRdb re-called the multiplex PCR reads with MiXCR. The sample has 500,000 or so distinct CDR3 sequences, 15% to 20% seen once. The time point was: newly diagnosed GD, antithyroid drugs for less than 3 months. Generation of the TCR library employed RNA extracted from PBMCs. The sample also formed part of further work on T cells in Graves' hyperthyroidism and ophthalmopathy.

Material: peripheral blood mononuclear cells (PBMCs), obtained at new diagnosis, from a patient treated with antithyroid drugs. These receptors came from a man aged 35 to 55 with Graves disease.

As concerns this clonotype: This may stem from a read error, because a much larger clone lies one nucleotide away. The chain recombines TRBV18 with TRBJ1-1, with TRBD1 matching over 7 bases. Germline-derived CDR1 and CDR2 are KGHSH and LQKENI. V lost 3 bases and J lost 3; bases outside the gene matches: 7. CDR3 length: 15 amino acids. Written as DNA, the CDR3 is TGTGCCAGCTCACCGGAAGGGACAGCTGACACTGAAGCTTTCTTT. Encoded protein: CASSPEGTADTEAFF.

This chain links TRBV5-1 with TRBJ1-1; 8 nucleotides line up with TRBD1. The CDR3 totals 14 residues. V lost 2 bases to trimming and J lost 6 bases; unmatched junction nucleotides: 6. Looked up from germline, CDR1 is SGHRS and CDR2 is YFSETQ. CDR3 nucleotides: TGCGCCAGCAGCTTCCAGGACAGGGTCTCTGAAGCTTTCTTT. Amino acid sequence: CASSFQDRVSEAFF. Together with reference TRBV5-1 and TRBJ1-1, the CDR3 gives the full variable domain: KAGVTQTPRYLIKTRGQQVTLSCSPISGHRSVSWYQQTPGQGLQFLFEYFSETQRNKGNFPGRFSGRQFSNSRSEMNVSTLELGDSALYLCASSFQDRVSEAFFGQGTRLTVV.

This sequence joins TRBV29-1 and TRBJ2-7; D possibly corresponds to TRBD1 (6 bases). Germline assignment: CDR1 SQVTM and CDR2 ANQGSEA. Trimming removed 4 bases from V and 1 base from J, with 11 bases in between. The CDR3 has 13 residues. The CDR3 coding sequence is TGCAGCGTTGCTCAGGGGCGATCCTACGAGCAGTACTTC. Amino acid sequence: CSVAQGRSYEQYF.

This clonotype was counted ten times or more. The V call is TRBV27, the J call TRBJ2-1; 12 nucleotides align to TRBD2. The germline V gene encodes CDR1 MNHEY and CDR2 SMNVEV (reference sequence). After removal of 6 bases from V and 9 bases from J, the junction contained 12 bases not matched to a gene. The CDR3 runs 16 residues. The CDR3 DNA reads TGTGCCAGCAGACCCCTCCTAGCGGGAGGGCCCGTTGAGCAGTTCTTC. Protein sequence: CASRPLLAGGPVEQFF.

This clonotype was seen many times. V usage is TRBV27 and J usage is TRBJ1-1; tentative D call: TRBD1 (6 bases). The CDR3 contains 14 residues. V lost 0 bases and J lost 5, with 10 bases in between. Germline CDR1 MNHEY, CDR2 SMNVEV (reference sequence). In nucleotides, the CDR3 is TGTGCCAGCAGTTTATCGTGGGGGCGAACTGAAGCTTTCTTT. Translating it yields CASSLSWGRTEAFF.

This clonotype was detected only a few times. The chain combines TRBV20-1 with TRBJ2-7; 8 bases match TRBD2. The CDR3 consists of 14 residues. J gave up 4 bases and V 0 bases, and 5 bases lay outside the gene matches. The V gene's germline CDR1 is DFQATT and CDR2 SNEGSKA (reference sequence). CDR3 coding DNA: TGCAGTGCTAGAGATGCGGGAGGTGGGTACGAGCAGTACTTC. Its protein is CSARDAGGGYEQYF.

This clonotype was seen many times. The rearrangement uses TRBV5-1 and TRBJ1-5, with D maybe TRBD1 (6 bases). The CDR3 is 15 residues long. The germline CDR1 and CDR2 sequences are SGHRS and YFSETQ. V gave up 1 base and J gave up 4 bases, with 12 bases separating them. The CDR3 protein is CASSLRGGQNQPQHF. CDR3 sequence (DNA): TGCGCCAGCAGCTTGCGAGGGGGTCAAAATCAGCCCCAGCATTTT.

A remark on this clonotype: This may be a read error: a much more frequent sequence differs by one nucleotide. The V call is TRBV24-1, the J call TRBJ2-1; D is uncertain. Germline V gives CDR1 KGHDR, CDR2 SFDVKD. The CDR3 loop spans 15 amino acids. With 1 base removed from V and 7 bases from J, the gap between germline ends came to 13 bases. The CDR3 DNA sequence: TGTGCCACCAGTGATTTACTGGCCAACGCTAATGAGCAGTTCTTC. It specifies CATSDLLANANEQFF.

In this sample, this clonotype turned up many times. The chain has TRBV20-1 and TRBJ2-1; D is ambiguous. Trimming removed 3 bases from V and 10 bases from J, with 13 bases in between. CDR3 length equals 12 residues. CDR1 is DFQATT and CDR2 is SNEGSKA in the germline V gene (reference sequence). The CDR3 nucleotides are TGCAGTGCTAGCGCTGTCGGCGAGGAGCAGTTCTTC. Translated, it gives CSASAVGEEQFF.

In its sample, this clonotype was seen a few times. V gene TRBV12-3 or TRBV12-4 combines with J gene TRBJ1-2; D unresolved. V was shortened by 2 bases and J by 5 bases, with 18 bases between the two germline ends. The CDR3 loop spans 16 amino acids. The CDR3 DNA reads TGTGCCAGCAGTTTAAGTTTCCGGGCAGTTAAATATGGCTACACCTTC. Protein product: CASSLSFRAVKYGYTF.

The sample holds many counts of this clonotype. This chain links TRBV7-6 with TRBJ1-3, with D tentatively TRBD1 (6 bases). V lost 5 bases to trimming and J lost 4 bases, with 15 bases between them. The CDR3 contains 15 residues. Germline lookup yields CDR1 SGHVS and CDR2 FNYEAQ. In nucleotides, the CDR3 is TGTGCCAGCAGCCGGAGGGCCAGGGGAGGAAACACCATATATTTT. It specifies CASSRRARGGNTIYF.

This clonotype occurred many times. The rearrangement uses TRBV28 and TRBJ2-5; no clear D. CDR3 length: 14 residues. Germline-derived CDR1 and CDR2 are MDHEN and SYDVKM. V was cut by 4 bases and J by 3 bases, with 12 bases left in between. The CDR3: CASSSGPREETQYF. DNA of the CDR3: TGTGCCAGCAGTTCCGGACCAAGGGAAGAGACCCAGTACTTC.

This clonotype was counted a few times. Mismatch with germline at one junction end may stem from a read error. The rearrangement links TRBV2 to TRBJ1-1; D is uncertain. The CDR3 is 13 amino acids. Germline V CDR1 and CDR2: SNHLY, FYNNEI. The CDR3 protein is CASSEDRTTEALF. The CDR3 DNA sequence: TGTGCCAGCAGTGAAGACAGAACCACTGAAGCTCTCTTT. Supplemented by reference TRBV2 and TRBJ1-1, the full variable domain reads EPEVTQTPSHQVTQMGQEVILRCVPISNHLYFYWYRQILGQKVEFLVSFYNNEISEKSEIFDDQFSVERPDGSNFTLKIRSTKLEDSAMYFCASSEDRTTEALFGQGTRLTVV.

This clonotype has just a few counts. CDR3 sequence (DNA): TGTGCCAGCAGTTACTCCGGGACAGGGGGCGAGACCCAGTACTTC. This encodes CASSYSGTGGETQYF. The V gene is TRBV6-2 or TRBV6-3, the J gene TRBJ2-1; 12 bases fit TRBD1. The DNA matches TRBJ2-5 better at its end, which makes the J call doubtful. Germline V gives CDR1 MNHEY, CDR2 SVGEGT. The CDR3 contains 15 residues.

This clonotype was recorded many times. The V and J genes are TRBV5-1 and TRBJ2-7, with 7 nucleotides matching TRBD1. The CDR3 runs to 12 residues. V was pared by 4 bases and J by 5 bases, with 3 bases of the junction left unmatched. From germline, CDR1 is SGHRS and CDR2 YFSETQ. CDR3 loop: CASSHQGDEQYF. DNA for the CDR3: TGCGCCAGCAGCCATCAGGGGGACGAGCAGTACTTC.

The chain is built from TRBV19 and TRBJ2-7; tentative D call: TRBD2 (7 bases). The CDR3 has 14 amino acids. Trimming took off 5 bases at V and 3 bases at J, with 14 bases between the two ends. Per germline, CDR1 LNHDA and CDR2 SQIVND (reference sequence). The CDR3 spells CASSPRGDYYEQYF. In DNA, the CDR3 is TGTGCCAGTAGTCCTAGGGGGGACTACTACGAGCAGTACTTC.

The rearrangement joins TRBV20-1 to TRBJ2-7, with 12 bases that match TRBD2. From germline, CDR1 is DFQATT and CDR2 SNEGSKA (reference sequence). V lost 6 bases, J lost 6 bases, and 6 bases stayed unmatched. The CDR3 is 13 amino acids. The CDR3 DNA is TGCAGTGCCCAGACTAGCGGGAGAGTCGAGCAGTACTTC. Protein: CSAQTSGRVEQYF.

This clonotype occurred many times. This chain uses TRBV2 with TRBJ2-1; the D call may be TRBD1 or TRBD2 (5 bases each). The CDR3 is made up of 13 amino acids. Trimming pared 8 bases from V and 4 bases from J, leaving 12 bases between. Germline V gene sequence: CDR1 SNHLY, CDR2 FYNNEI. The CDR3, as DNA: TGTGCCAGCTGCCAGGGACGGTACAATGAGCAGTTCTTC. Translated: CASCQGRYNEQFF. The full variable domain, rest sourced from reference TRBV2 and TRBJ2-1, is EPEVTQTPSHQVTQMGQEVILRCVPISNHLYFYWYRQILGQKVEFLVSFYNNEISEKSEIFDDQFSVERPDGSNFTLKIRSTKLEDSAMYFCASCQGRYNEQFFGPGTRLTVL.

This clonotype was counted at least ten times. The J gene is TRBJ2-7, the V gene TRBV13; D possibly corresponds to TRBD2 (6 bases). CDR3 length equals 11 residues. Germline CDR1 is PRHDT and CDR2 is FYEKMQ (reference sequence). With 4 bases removed from V and 5 bases from J, the gap between germline ends came to 6 bases. As DNA, the CDR3 is TGTGCCAGCAGCTGGAGGGACGAGCAGTACTTC. Its translation: CASSWRDEQYF.

This clonotype was counted many times. The gene calls are TRBV7-3 and TRBJ1-1; 7 bases are shared with TRBD1. Germline V gene sequence: CDR1 SGHTA, CDR2 FQGTGA. This CDR3 comprises 13 residues. With V trimmed by 2 bases and J by 3 bases, 0 bases remained unmatched. The CDR3 DNA reads TGTGCCAGCAGCTTAGACAGGGACACTGAAGCTTTCTTT. Its translation: CASSLDRDTEAFF. Looking up the rest from reference TRBV7-3 and TRBJ1-1 gives the full variable domain: GAGVSQTPSNKVTEKGKYVELRCDPISGHTALYWYRQSLGQGPEFLIYFQGTGAADDSGLPNDRFFAVRPEGSVSTLKIQRTERGDSAVYLCASSLDRDTEAFFGQGTRLTVV.

V is TRBV29-1 and J is TRBJ1-2; no reliable D call. The CDR3 spans 11 residues. V was clipped by 7 bases and J by 6 bases, with 12 bases between them. CDR1 is SQVTM, CDR2 ANQGSEA, per germline. For the CDR3, the DNA is TGCAGCGCCAATGGACCGCATGGCTACACCTTC. It is translated as CSANGPHGYTF.